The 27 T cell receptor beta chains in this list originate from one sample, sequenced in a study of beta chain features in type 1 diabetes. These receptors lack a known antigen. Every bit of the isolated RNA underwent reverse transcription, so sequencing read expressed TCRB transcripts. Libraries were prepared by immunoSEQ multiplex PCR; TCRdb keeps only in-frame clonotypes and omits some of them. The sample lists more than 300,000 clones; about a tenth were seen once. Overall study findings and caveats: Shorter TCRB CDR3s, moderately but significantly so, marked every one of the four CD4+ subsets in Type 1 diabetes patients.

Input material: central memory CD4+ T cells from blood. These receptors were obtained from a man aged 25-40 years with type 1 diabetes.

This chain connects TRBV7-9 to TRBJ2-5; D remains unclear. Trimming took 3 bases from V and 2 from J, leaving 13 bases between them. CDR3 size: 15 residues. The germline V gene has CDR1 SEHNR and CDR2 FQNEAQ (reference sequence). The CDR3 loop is CASSFSGSPQETQYF. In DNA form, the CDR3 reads TGTGCCAGCAGCTTTTCAGGCTCTCCTCAAGAGACCCAGTACTTC.

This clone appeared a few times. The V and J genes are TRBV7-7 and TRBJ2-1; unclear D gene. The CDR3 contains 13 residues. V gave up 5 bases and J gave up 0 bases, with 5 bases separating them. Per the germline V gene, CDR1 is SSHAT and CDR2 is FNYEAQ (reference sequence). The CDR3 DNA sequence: TGTGCCAGCAGCCAGGACTCCTACAATGAGCAGTTCTTC. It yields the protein CASSQDSYNEQFF.

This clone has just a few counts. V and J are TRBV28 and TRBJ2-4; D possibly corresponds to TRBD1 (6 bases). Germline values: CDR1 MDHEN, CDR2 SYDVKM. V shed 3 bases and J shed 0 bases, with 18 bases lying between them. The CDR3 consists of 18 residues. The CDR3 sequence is CASSLYSSGVIAKNIQYF. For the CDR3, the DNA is TGTGCCAGCAGTTTGTACTCCTCAGGGGTCATAGCCAAAAACATTCAGTACTTC.

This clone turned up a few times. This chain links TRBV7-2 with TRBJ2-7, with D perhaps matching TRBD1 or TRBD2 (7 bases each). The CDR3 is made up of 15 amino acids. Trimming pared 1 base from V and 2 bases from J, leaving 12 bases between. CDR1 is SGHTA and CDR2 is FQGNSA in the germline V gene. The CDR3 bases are TGTGCCAGCAGCTTAGAAGCGGGACAGACCTACGAGCAGTACTTC. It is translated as CASSLEAGQTYEQYF.

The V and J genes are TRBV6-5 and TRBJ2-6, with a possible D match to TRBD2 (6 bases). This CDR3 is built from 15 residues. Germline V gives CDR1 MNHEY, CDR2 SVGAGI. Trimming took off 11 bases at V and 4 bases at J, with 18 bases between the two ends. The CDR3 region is CAASRLAFGANVLTF. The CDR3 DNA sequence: TGTGCCGCGAGTCGTCTAGCGTTCGGGGCCAACGTCCTGACTTTC.

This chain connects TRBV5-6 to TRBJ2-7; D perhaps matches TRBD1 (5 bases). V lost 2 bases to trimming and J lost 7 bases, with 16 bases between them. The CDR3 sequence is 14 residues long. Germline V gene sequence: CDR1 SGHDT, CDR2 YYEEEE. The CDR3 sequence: CASSLMTVSGEQYF. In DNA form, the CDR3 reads TGTGCCAGCAGCTTAATGACAGTATCGGGTGAGCAGTACTTC.

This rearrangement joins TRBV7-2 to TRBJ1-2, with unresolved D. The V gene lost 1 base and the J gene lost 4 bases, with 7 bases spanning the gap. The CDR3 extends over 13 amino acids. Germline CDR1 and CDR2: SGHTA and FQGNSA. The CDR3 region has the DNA TGTGCCAGCAGCTTAGGTTTCAGCTATGGCTACACCTTC. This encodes CASSLGFSYGYTF.

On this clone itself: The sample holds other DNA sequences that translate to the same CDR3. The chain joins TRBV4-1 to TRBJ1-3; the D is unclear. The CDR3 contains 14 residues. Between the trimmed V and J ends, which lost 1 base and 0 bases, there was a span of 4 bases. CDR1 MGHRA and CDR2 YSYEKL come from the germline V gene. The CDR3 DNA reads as TGCGCCAGCAGCCAAGGGCACTCTGGAAACACCATATATTTT. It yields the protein CASSQGHSGNTIYF.

The CDR3 coding sequence is TGTGCCAGTAGTGAAGGGGGGTGGAATTCACCCCTCCACTTT. As protein: CASSEGGWNSPLHF. This chain links TRBV19 with TRBJ1-6; D is perhaps TRBD1 (6 bases). With 5 bases removed from V and 7 bases from J, the gap between germline ends came to 12 bases. Germline assignment: CDR1 LNHDA and CDR2 SQIVND (reference sequence). The CDR3 totals 14 residues.

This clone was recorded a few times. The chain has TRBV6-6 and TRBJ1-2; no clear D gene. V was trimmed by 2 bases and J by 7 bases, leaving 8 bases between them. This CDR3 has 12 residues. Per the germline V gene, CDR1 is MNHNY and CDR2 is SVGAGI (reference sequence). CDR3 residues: CASSYVNGGYTF. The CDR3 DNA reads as TGTGCCAGCAGTTACGTTAATGGTGGCTACACCTTC.

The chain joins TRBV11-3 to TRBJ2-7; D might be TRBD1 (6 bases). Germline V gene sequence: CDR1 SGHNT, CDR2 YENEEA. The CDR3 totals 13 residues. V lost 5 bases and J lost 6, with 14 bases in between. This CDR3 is CASSQGAGVEQYF. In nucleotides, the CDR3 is TGTGCCAGCAGCCAAGGGGCAGGGGTCGAGCAGTACTTC.

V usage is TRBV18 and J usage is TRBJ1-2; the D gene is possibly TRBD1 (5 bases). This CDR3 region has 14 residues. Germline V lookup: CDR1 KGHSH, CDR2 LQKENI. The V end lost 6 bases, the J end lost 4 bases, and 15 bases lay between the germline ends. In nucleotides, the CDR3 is TGTGCCAGCTCCCAGCGACAGCAGACCTATGGCTACACCTTC. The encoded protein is CASSQRQQTYGYTF.

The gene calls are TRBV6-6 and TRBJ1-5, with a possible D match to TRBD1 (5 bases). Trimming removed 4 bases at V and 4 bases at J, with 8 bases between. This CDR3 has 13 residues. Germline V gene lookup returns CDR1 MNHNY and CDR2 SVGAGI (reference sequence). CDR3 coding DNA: TGTGCCAGCAGTTCAGACAGAAATCAGCCCCAGCATTTT. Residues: CASSSDRNQPQHF.

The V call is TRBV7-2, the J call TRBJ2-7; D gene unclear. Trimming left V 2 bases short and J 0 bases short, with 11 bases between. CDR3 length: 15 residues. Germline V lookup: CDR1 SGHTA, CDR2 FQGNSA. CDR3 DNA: TGTGCCAGCAGCTTAAGTTTCCTTAGCTCCTACGAGCAGTACTTC. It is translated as CASSLSFLSSYEQYF.

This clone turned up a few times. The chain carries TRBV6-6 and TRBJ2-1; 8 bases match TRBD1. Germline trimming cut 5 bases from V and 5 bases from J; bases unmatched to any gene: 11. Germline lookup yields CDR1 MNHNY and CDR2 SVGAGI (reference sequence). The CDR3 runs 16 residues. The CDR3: CASSTIPGQAHNEQFF. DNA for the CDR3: TGTGCCAGCAGTACGATACCGGGACAGGCCCACAATGAGCAGTTCTTC.

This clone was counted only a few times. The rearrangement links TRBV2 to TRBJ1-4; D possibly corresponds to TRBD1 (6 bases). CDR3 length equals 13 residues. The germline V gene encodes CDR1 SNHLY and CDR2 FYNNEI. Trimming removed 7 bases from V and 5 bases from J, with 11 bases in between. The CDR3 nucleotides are TGTGCCAGCATTTCTACAGGGAATGAAAAACTGTTTTTT. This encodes CASISTGNEKLFF.

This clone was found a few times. CDR3 nucleotide sequence: TGTGCCAGCAGCTTTCGGATGAACACTGAAGCTTTCTTT. Encoded protein: CASSFRMNTEAFF. The chain uses TRBV11-3 and TRBJ1-1; D ambiguous. Germline V gene sequence: CDR1 SGHNT, CDR2 YENEEA. Trimming pared 3 bases from V and 0 bases from J, leaving 5 bases between. This CDR3 has 13 residues.

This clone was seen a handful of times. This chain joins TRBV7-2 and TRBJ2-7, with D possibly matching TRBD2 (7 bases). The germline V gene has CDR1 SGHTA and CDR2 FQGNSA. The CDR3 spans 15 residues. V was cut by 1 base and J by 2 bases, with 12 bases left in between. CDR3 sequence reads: CASSLVRGAAYEQYF. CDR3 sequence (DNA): TGTGCCAGCAGCTTAGTCCGGGGGGCAGCCTACGAGCAGTACTTC. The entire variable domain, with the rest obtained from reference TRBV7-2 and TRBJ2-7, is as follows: GAGVSQSPSNKVTEKGKDVELRCDPISGHTALYWYRQSLGQGLEFLIYFQGNSAPDKSGLPSDRFSAERTGGSVSTLTIQRTQQEDSAVYLCASSLVRGAAYEQYFGPGTRLTVT.

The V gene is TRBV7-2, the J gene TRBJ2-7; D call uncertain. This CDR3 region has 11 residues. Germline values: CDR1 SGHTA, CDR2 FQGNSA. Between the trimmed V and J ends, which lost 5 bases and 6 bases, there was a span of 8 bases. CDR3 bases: TGTGCCAGCAGCCCCGCCTTCGAGCAGTACTTC. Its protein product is CASSPAFEQYF.

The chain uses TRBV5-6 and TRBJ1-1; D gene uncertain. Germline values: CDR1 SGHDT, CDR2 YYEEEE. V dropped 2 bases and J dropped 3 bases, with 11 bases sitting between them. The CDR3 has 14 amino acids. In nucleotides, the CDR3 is TGTGCCAGCAGCTTAAGAGGGTTGCACACTGAAGCTTTCTTT. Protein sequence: CASSLRGLHTEAFF.

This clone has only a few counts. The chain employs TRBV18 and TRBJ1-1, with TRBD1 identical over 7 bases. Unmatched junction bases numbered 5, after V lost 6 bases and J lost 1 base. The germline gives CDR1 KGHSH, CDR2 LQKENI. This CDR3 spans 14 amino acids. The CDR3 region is CASSPGQRNTEAFF. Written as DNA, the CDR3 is TGTGCCAGCTCCCCGGGACAGAGGAACACTGAAGCTTTCTTT.

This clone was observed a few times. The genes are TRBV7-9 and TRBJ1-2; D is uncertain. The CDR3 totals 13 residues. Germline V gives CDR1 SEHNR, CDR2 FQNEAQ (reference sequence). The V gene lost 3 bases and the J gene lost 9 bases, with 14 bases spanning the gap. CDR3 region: CASSFSGGESYTF. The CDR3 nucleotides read TGTGCCAGCAGCTTCTCGGGCGGGGAGAGCTACACCTTC.

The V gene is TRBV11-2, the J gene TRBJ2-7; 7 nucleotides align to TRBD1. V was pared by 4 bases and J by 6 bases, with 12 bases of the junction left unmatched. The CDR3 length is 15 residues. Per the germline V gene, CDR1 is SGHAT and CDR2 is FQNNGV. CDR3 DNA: TGTGCCAGCAGCTCCGACAGGGTTCCTGCGCGCGAGCAGTACTTC. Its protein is CASSSDRVPAREQYF.

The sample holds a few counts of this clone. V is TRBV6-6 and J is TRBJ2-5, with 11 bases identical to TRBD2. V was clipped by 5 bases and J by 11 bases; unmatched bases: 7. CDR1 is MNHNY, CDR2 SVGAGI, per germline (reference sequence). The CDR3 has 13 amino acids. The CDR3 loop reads CASSGTSGSSQYF. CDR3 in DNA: TGTGCCAGCAGTGGGACTAGCGGCTCATCGCAGTACTTC.

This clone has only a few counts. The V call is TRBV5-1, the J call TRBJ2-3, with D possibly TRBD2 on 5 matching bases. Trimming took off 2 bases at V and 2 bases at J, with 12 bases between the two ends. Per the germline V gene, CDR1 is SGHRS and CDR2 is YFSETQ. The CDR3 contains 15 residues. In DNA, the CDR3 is TGCGCCAGCAGCTTCACATCGCTAGCCACAGATACGCAGTATTTT. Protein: CASSFTSLATDTQYF.

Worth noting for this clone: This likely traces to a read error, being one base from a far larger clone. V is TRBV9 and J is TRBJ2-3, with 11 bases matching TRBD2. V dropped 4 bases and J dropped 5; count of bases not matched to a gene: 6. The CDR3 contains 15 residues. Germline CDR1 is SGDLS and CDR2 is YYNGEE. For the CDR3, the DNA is TGTGCCAGCAGCTTGGGACTAGCGGAGGGAGATACGCAGTATTTT. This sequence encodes CASSLGLAEGDTQYF.

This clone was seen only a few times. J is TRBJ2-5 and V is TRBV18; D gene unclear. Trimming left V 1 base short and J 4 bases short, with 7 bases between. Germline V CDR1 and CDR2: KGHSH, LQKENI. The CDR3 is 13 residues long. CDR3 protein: CASSPQMGETQYF. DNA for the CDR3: TGTGCCAGCTCACCACAGATGGGAGAGACCCAGTACTTC.